A selection of T cell receptor beta chains follows, all from one sample in a study of CD8+CD57+ T cells in acquired aplastic anemia. TCRdb recomputed calls from the reads with MiXCR, one row per CDR3 protein. The table shows about 160,000 distinct CDR3 sequences, with around half occurring only once. The sequenced material came from sorted CD4+, CD8+, or CD8+CD57+ T cells (not recorded which) from PBMCs. Source of these receptors: a human donor with aplastic anemia. Both conserved end residues are part of each CDR3. A D gene is named only where the DNA matches it firmly. Some rows have no size entry. The others give once, few or many, or a class for an expanded clone.

v_call	clone_size	d_call	j_call	cdr3_nt	cdr3_aa
TRBV29-1	.	TRBD2	TRBJ2-3	TGCAGCGTTCCCCTAGCGGGAGTCGCCACAGATACGCAGTATTTT	CSVPLAGVATDTQYF
TRBV28	.	.	TRBJ2-5	TGTGCCAGCAGCCCCCAACAGGGACGGCGCCAAGAGACCCAGTACTTC	CASSPQQGRRQETQYF
TRBV9	.	.	TRBJ1-6	TGTGCCAGCAGCGTGGGACCGGCCCCTAGTGCCCTCCACTTT	CASSVGPAPSALHF
TRBV19	once	.	TRBJ1-5	TGTGCCAGTAGTCCAGCCAATCAGCCCCAGCATTTT	CASSPANQPQHF
TRBV6-1	.	.	TRBJ1-4	TGTGCCAGCATACAAGGGTCGGTCGAAAAACTGTTTTTT	CASIQGSVEKLFF
TRBV19	many	.	TRBJ1-3	TGTGCCAGTAATGTGCGGCAGGACCTCTTCCACCTCTCTGGAAACACCATATATTTT	CASNVRQDLFHLSGNTIYF
TRBV7-9	.	.	TRBJ1-1	TGTGCCAGCAGCCCGTTCGGTACTGAAGCTTTCTTT	CASSPFGTEAFF
TRBV10-3	.	TRBD1	TRBJ1-6	TGTGCCATCAGGAACGGACAGGGAGAGTCACCCCTCCACTTT	CAIRNGQGESPLHF
TRBV7-1	few	TRBD2	TRBJ2-2	TGTGCCAGCAGATCGCCCGGTTGGGGGACTAGCGGGAGGACAGGGACCGGGGAGCTGTTTTTT	CASRSPGWGTSGRTGTGELFF
TRBV3-1	few	TRBD1	TRBJ2-5	TGTGCCAGCAGCGCCAGACAGGGGGAACAAGAGACCCAGTACTTC	CASSARQGEQETQYF
TRBV7-9	many	TRBD1	TRBJ2-1	TGTGCCAGCAGCGGACGGACAGGGGACAACAATGAGCAGTTCTTC	CASSGRTGDNNEQFF
TRBV6-2/TRBV6-3	.	TRBD2	TRBJ2-1	TGTGCCAGCAGAGAGACTAGCGGGTCCGCTGAGCAGTTCTTC	CASRETSGSAEQFF
TRBV9	.	.	TRBJ2-5	TGTGCCAGCAGCCCTTATGAGGGTGGCGAGACCCAGTACTTC	CASSPYEGGETQYF
TRBV6-6	many	.	TRBJ1-2	TGTGCCAGCGGCCCACAGGGATCCTTCTATGGCTACACCTTC	CASGPQGSFYGYTF
TRBV10-3	.	.	TRBJ2-7	TGCGCCATCACTAGCAGACTCTCCTACGAGCAGTACTTC	CAITSRLSYEQYF
TRBV2	.	.	TRBJ2-2	TGTGCCAGCAGTGGGCTCAGGGGCACCGGGGAGCTGTTTTTT	CASSGLRGTGELFF
TRBV19	many	.	TRBJ2-2	TGTGCCAGTAGTATGTATGGGGGCGCAGGCACCGGGGAGCTGTTTTTT	CASSMYGGAGTGELFF
TRBV10-3	.	.	TRBJ2-7	TGTGCCATTTCGGCAGGGGCCTACGAGCAGTACTTC	CAISAGAYEQYF
TRBV10-3	.	.	TRBJ1-2	TGTGCCATCTCTGAGCGGGGGGAGTGGGGCTACACCTTC	CAISERGEWGYTF
TRBV20-1	.	.	TRBJ2-7	TGCAGTGCTAACCGGGGCCCGGAGCAGTACTTC	CSANRGPEQYF
TRBV4-2	.	TRBD2	TRBJ2-1	TGTGCCAGCAGCCAATCAGATACTAGCGGGAGGGAAGGGTCCTACAATGAGCAGTTCTTC	CASSQSDTSGREGSYNEQFF
TRBV28	few	.	TRBJ1-3	TGTGCCAGCACCCGCCCCCGAAGCGGGCCTGGAAACACCATATATTTT	CASTRPRSGPGNTIYF
TRBV10-3	few	TRBD2	TRBJ2-1	TGTGCCATCAGAGAGCTAGCGGCCTACAATGAGCAGTTCTTC	CAIRELAAYNEQFF
TRBV19	once	.	TRBJ2-7	TGTGCCAGTAGTCTGGGGGGCGCGCCCACCTACGAGCAGTACTTC	CASSLGGAPTYEQYF
TRBV12-3/TRBV12-4	.	TRBD1	TRBJ1-2	TGTGCCAGCAGCCCCGGACAGGCTAACTATGGCTACACCTTC	CASSPGQANYGYTF
TRBV25-1	.	.	TRBJ2-1	TGTGCCAGCAGTGATTTGGGCAGCCTCTACAATGAGCAGTTCTTC	CASSDLGSLYNEQFF
TRBV20-1	.	TRBD2	TRBJ2-7	TGCAGTGCTAAGCGGGAGGGATCGGTCTACGAGCAGTACTTC	CSAKREGSVYEQYF
TRBV15	few	TRBD1	TRBJ2-1	TGTGCCACCAGCAGAGTTAGGACAGGGGGCAATGAGCAGTTCTTC	CATSRVRTGGNEQFF
TRBV10-3	.	.	TRBJ2-5	TGTGCCAGCAGAATCTCACTCGGACCTCAAGAGACCCAGTACTTC	CASRISLGPQETQYF
TRBV19	.	.	TRBJ1-6	TGCGCCAGTAGGCAAACAGGGCCTTATAATTCACCCCTCCACTTT	CASRQTGPYNSPLHF
TRBV6-2/TRBV6-3	many	.	TRBJ2-1	TGTGCCAGCAGCCCCGGTAGGTACAATGAGCAGTTCTTC	CASSPGRYNEQFF
TRBV14	.	.	TRBJ1-2	TGTGCCAGCAGCCTGTATGACTATGGCTACACCTTC	CASSLYDYGYTF
TRBV7-8	few	.	TRBJ1-1	TGTGCCAGCAGCTTTCCCGGACAGATTACTGAAGCTTTCTTT	CASSFPGQITEAFF
TRBV7-3	.	.	TRBJ2-3	TGTGCCAGCAGTGACGTGAGTGAGCAGTATTTT	CASSDVSEQYF
TRBV10-3	few	.	TRBJ1-1	TGTGCCATCAGAGACCGGACTGAAGCTTTCTTT	CAIRDRTEAFF
TRBV25-1	.	TRBD1	TRBJ2-4	TGTGCCAGCAGTGCCCGACAGGGTTCGGGGTACATTCAGTACTTC	CASSARQGSGYIQYF
TRBV5-5	.	.	TRBJ1-6	TGTGCCGGCAGCTGGTTGGGGATCTCACCCCTCCACTTT	CAGSWLGISPLHF
TRBV6-1	many	.	TRBJ1-2	TGTGCCAGCAGTCCTACATCAGGGTATGGCTACACCTTC	CASSPTSGYGYTF
TRBV27	.	TRBD1	TRBJ1-5	TGTGCCAGCATGAGAACCGGGACAGGGCATCAGCCCCAGCATTTT	CASMRTGTGHQPQHF
TRBV11-3	.	.	TRBJ2-1	TGTGCCAGCAGCTCCTACAGCGATGAGCAGTTCTTC	CASSSYSDEQFF
TRBV20-1	many	.	TRBJ1-1	TGCAGTGCTAGAGATAGCAGTGACACTGAAGCTTTCTTT	CSARDSSDTEAFF
TRBV5-1	many	TRBD2	TRBJ2-1	TGCGCCAGCAGCTTGGCGGGACTAGCGGGATTCAATGAGCAGTTCTTC	CASSLAGLAGFNEQFF
TRBV13	.	.	TRBJ1-1	TGTGCCAGCAGCTTATATGCCGGGACGGAGAACACTGAAGCTTTCTTT	CASSLYAGTENTEAFF
TRBV7-2	.	.	TRBJ2-1	TGTGCCAGCAGGGCGGGACTCAATGAGCAGTTCTTC	CASRAGLNEQFF
TRBV5-6	.	TRBD1	TRBJ2-3	TGTGCCAGCAGCTGGAGGGGACAGGGGGAAGATACGCAGTATTTT	CASSWRGQGEDTQYF
TRBV7-7	.	.	TRBJ2-2	TGTGCTAGCAGCACCAACACCGGGGAGCTGTTTTTT	CASSTNTGELFF
TRBV7-3	many	.	TRBJ1-5	TGTGCCAGCAGCAGCGGGCCCAATCAGCCCCAGCATTTT	CASSSGPNQPQHF
TRBV12-3/TRBV12-4	.	.	TRBJ1-6	TGTGCCAGCAGGATAGGACAGCCCGATTCACCCCTCCACTTT	CASRIGQPDSPLHF
TRBV20-1	few	.	TRBJ2-7	TGCAGTGCTAGAGAGGGTCTATCGGCCTACGAGCAGTACTTC	CSAREGLSAYEQYF
TRBV19	.	TRBD1	TRBJ2-1	TGTGCCAGTAGTATAACAGGGGGCGATGAGCAGTTCTTC	CASSITGGDEQFF